This entry is about one T cell receptor (beta chain). Its cognate antigen is unknown. Germline CDR1 reads MDHEN; CDR2 reads SYDVKM. The germline V and J ends were trimmed by 6 bases and 7 bases, with 24 bases remaining between them. CDR3 length: 17 residues. These data come from a study of cytomegalovirus exposure and HLA in healthy donors. Study context: Some 85 million unique TCRs, all from HLA-typed donors, were included in an early release of the data. Ancestry clustering placed 81% of approximately 370 genotyped donors in the Caucasian-associated cluster. Study conclusions and caveats: At a 0.05 false discovery rate, a later analysis found approximately 17,000 TCR beta sequences to be associated with HLA alleles. As a later analysis revealed, most CMV-associated TCR beta chains appeared HLA-restricted.

This PCR relied on a set of 60 Vbeta primers and 13 Jbeta primers. The repertoire was sequenced with immunoSEQ multiplex PCR; TCRdb's copy has only in-frame clones and lacks some. Of 150,000 to 200,000 clones listed, around 81% were seen once; the top ten hold 1.5% to 2%. The sequenced sample consisted of PBMCs. The TCR comes from a man between 18 and 29 years old in good health and CMV-seronegative. J is TRBJ1-4 and V is TRBV28; D is uncertain. CDR3 amino acids: CASSLGTIKWYGEKLFF. CDR3 coding DNA: TGTGCCAGCAGCCTGGGCACCATAAAATGGTATGGTGAAAAACTGTTTTTT.